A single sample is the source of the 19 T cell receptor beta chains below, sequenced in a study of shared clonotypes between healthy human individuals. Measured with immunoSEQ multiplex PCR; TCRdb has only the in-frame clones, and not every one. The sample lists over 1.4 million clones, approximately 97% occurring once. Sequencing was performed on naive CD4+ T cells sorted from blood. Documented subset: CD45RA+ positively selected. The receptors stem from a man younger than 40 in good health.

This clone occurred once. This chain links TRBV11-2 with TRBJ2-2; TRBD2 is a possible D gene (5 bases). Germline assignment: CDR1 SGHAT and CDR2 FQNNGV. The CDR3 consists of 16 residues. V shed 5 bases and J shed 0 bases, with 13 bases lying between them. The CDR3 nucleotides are TGTGCCAGCAGCCCCGGGAAGGGCCCGAACACCGGGGAGCTGTTTTTT. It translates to CASSPGKGPNTGELFF.

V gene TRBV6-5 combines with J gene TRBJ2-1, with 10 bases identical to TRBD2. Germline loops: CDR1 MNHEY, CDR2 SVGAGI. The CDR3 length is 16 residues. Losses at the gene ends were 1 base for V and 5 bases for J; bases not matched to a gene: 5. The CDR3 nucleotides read TGTGCCAGCAGTTACTTTCTAGCGGGAGCGAACAATGAGCAGTTCTTC. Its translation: CASSYFLAGANNEQFF.

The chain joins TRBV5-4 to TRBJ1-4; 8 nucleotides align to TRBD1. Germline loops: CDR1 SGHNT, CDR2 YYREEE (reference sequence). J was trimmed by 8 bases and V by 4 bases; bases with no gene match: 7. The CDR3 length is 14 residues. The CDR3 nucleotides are TGTGCCAGCAGCGCAGACAGGGGTTGGGAAAAACTGTTTTTT. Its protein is CASSADRGWEKLFF.

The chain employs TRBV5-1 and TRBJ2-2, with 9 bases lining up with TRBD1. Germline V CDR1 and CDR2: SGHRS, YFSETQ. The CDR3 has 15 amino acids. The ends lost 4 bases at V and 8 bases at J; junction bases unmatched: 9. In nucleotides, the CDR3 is TGCGCCAGCAGCGCCCTCGGGACAGGGTCAGGGGAGCTGTTTTTT. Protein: CASSALGTGSGELFF.

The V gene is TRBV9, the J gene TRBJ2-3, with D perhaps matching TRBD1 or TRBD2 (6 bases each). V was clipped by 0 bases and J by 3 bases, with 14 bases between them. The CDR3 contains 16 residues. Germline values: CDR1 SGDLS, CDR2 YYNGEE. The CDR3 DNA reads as TGTGCCAGCAGCGTAGAGGGGGGAGTGTGGACAGATACGCAGTATTTT. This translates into CASSVEGGVWTDTQYF.

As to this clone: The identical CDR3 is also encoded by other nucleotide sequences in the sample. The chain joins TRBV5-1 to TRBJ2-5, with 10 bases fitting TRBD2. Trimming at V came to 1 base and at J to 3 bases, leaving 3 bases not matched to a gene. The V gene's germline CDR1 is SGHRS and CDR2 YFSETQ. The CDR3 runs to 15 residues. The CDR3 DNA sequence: TGCGCCAGCAGCTTGTTCCTAGCGGGAGAAGAGACCCAGTACTTC. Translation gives CASSLFLAGEETQYF.

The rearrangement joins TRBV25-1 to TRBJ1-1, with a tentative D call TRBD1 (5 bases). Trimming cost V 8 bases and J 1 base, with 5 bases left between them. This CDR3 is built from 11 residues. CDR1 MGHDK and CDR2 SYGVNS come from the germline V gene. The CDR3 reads CASGTNTEAFF. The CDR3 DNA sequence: TGTGCCAGCGGGACGAACACTGAAGCTTTCTTT.

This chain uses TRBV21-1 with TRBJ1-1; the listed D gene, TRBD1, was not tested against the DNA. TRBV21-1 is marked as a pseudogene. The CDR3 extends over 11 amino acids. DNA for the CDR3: TGTGCCACCCTTATCGAGACACCCGCTTTCTTT. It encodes CATLIETPAFF.

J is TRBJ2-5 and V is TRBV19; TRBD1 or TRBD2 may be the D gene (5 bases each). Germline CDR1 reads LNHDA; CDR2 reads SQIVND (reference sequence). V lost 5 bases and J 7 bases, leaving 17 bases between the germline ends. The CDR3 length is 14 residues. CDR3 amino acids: CASSQSGAQGTQYF. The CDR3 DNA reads TGTGCCAGTAGTCAATCCGGGGCTCAGGGGACCCAGTACTTC.

CDR3 DNA: TGTGCCAGCAGTTCCCGAGGACCGATCCTTGGGGAGCTGTTTTTT. Protein product: CASSSRGPILGELFF. The chain employs TRBV6-6 and TRBJ2-2; D is unresolved. This CDR3 has 15 residues. Germline CDR1 reads MNHNY; CDR2 reads SVGAGI (reference sequence). Between the trimmed V and J ends, which lost 4 bases and 8 bases, there was a span of 17 bases.

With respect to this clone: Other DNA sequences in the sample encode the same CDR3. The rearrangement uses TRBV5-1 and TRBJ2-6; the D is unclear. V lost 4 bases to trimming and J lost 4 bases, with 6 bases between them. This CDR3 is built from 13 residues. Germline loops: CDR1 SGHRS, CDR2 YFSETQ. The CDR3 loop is CASSPGGANVLTF. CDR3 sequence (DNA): TGCGCCAGCAGCCCCGGGGGGGCCAACGTCCTGACTTTC.

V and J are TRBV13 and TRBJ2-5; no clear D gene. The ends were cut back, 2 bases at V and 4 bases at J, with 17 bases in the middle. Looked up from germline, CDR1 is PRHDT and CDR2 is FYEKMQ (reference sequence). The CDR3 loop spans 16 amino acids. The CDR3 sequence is CASSLRRQRAGETQYF. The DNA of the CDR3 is TGTGCCAGCAGCTTACGAAGGCAAAGGGCCGGAGAGACCCAGTACTTC.

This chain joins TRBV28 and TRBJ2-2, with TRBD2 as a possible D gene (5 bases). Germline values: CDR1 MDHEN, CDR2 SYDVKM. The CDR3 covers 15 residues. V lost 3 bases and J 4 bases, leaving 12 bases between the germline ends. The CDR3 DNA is TGTGCCAGCAGTTTTCTGCGGCGGGCCACCGGGGAGCTGTTTTTT. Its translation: CASSFLRRATGELFF. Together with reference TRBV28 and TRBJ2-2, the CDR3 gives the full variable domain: DVKVTQSSRYLVKRTGEKVFLECVQDMDHENMFWYRQDPGLGLRLIYFSYDVKMKEKGDIPEGYSVSREKKERFSLILESASTNQTSMYLCASSFLRRATGELFFGEGSRLTVL.

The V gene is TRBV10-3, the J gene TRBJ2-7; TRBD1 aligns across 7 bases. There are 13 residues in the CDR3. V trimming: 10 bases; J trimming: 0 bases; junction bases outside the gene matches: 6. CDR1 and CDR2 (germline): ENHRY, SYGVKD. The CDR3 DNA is TGTGCCAGTGGACAGGAACCCTCCTACGAGCAGTACTTC. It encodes CASGQEPSYEQYF.

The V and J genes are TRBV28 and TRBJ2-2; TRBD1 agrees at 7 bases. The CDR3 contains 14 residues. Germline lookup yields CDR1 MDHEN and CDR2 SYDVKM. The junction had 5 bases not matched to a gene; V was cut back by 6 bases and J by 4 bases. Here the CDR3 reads CASRPGQTTGELFF. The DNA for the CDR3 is TGTGCCAGCAGACCGGGACAGACCACCGGGGAGCTGTTTTTT.

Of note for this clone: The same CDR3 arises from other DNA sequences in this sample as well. The CDR3 spells CASRRTSGISYEQYF. DNA for the CDR3: TGTGCCAGCAGACGGACTAGCGGTATCTCCTACGAGCAGTACTTC. The chain joins TRBV28 to TRBJ2-7, with 10 nucleotides matching TRBD2. J gave up 0 bases and V 6 bases, and 5 bases lay outside the gene matches. The CDR3 consists of 15 residues. The germline V gene encodes CDR1 MDHEN and CDR2 SYDVKM.

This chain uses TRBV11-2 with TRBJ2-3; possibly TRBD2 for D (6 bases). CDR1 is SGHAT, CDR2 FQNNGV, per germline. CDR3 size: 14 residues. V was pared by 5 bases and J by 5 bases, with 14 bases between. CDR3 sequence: CASSDSFGGDTQYF. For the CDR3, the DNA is TGTGCCAGCAGCGACAGTTTCGGGGGAGATACGCAGTATTTT.

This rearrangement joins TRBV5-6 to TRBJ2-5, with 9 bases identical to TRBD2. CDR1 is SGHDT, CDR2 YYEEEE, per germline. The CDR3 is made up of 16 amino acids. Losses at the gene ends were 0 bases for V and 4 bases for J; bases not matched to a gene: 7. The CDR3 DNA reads TGTGCCAGCAGCTTGGGCGGGAGGGCCGGTGCAGAGACCCAGTACTTC. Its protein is CASSLGGRAGAETQYF.

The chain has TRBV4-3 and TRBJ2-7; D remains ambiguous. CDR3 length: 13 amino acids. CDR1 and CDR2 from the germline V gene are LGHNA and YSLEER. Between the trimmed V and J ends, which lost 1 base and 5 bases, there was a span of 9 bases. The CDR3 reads CASSQVFTHEQYF. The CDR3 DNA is TGCGCCAGCAGCCAAGTTTTCACGCACGAGCAGTACTTC.